The 23 T cell receptor beta chains reported below all come from one sample, sequenced in a study of blood T cell repertoires in COVID-19. Sequencing used immunoSEQ multiplex PCR; TCRdb keeps in-frame clones, though not all of them. The repertoire holds roughly 20,000 clones, with 79% as singletons. The sample taken for sequencing was peripheral blood. All receptors come from a man at least 80 years old with acute or convalescent COVID-19.

This chain uses TRBV5-1 with TRBJ2-4; TRBD2 might be the D (5 bases). CDR1 SGHRS and CDR2 YFSETQ come from the germline V gene. This CDR3 is built from 16 residues. The ends were cut back, 5 bases at V and 1 base at J, with 16 bases in the middle. CDR3 sequence (DNA): TGCGCCAGCAGGCGCGAGGGCAGCCCGGCCAAAAACATTCAGTACTTC. It yields the protein CASRREGSPAKNIQYF. Full variable domain (outside the CDR3, taken from reference TRBV5-1 and TRBJ2-4): KAGVTQTPRYLIKTRGQQVTLSCSPISGHRSVSWYQQTPGQGLQFLFEYFSETQRNKGNFPGRFSGRQFSNSRSEMNVSTLELGDSALYLCASRREGSPAKNIQYFGAGTRLSVL.

The chain has TRBV5-1 and TRBJ1-2; a possible D gene is TRBD1 (5 bases). Germline CDR1 reads SGHRS; CDR2 reads YFSETQ. V lost 4 bases and J lost 4, with 14 bases in between. CDR3 length: 14 amino acids. CDR3 loop: CASSPQGARYGYTF. The CDR3 DNA reads as TGCGCCAGCAGCCCCCAAGGGGCGCGCTATGGCTACACCTTC.

The gene calls are TRBV10-3 and TRBJ2-5, with a weak D call TRBD2 (5 bases). There are 13 residues in the CDR3. V was trimmed by 5 bases and J by 3 bases, leaving 10 bases between them. Per the germline V gene, CDR1 is ENHRY and CDR2 is SYGVKD. The CDR3 sequence is CAISPSGKETQYF. For the CDR3, the DNA is TGTGCCATCAGTCCCTCGGGGAAAGAGACCCAGTACTTC.

This chain links TRBV19 with TRBJ2-1, with TRBD2 matching over 7 bases. The CDR3 runs 14 residues. Germline CDR1 reads LNHDA; CDR2 reads SQIVND (reference sequence). V lost 7 bases, J lost 0 bases, and 3 bases stayed unmatched. CDR3 amino acids: CASTSGSSYNEQFF. In DNA form, the CDR3 reads TGTGCCAGTACTAGCGGTAGCTCCTACAATGAGCAGTTCTTC.

The CDR3 loop reads CASSRRGGHNEKLFF. CDR3 bases: TGTGCCAGCAGCCGCCGTGGGGGACATAATGAAAAACTGTTTTTT. This chain joins TRBV7-2 and TRBJ1-4; D perhaps matches TRBD1 (6 bases). V was shortened by 5 bases and J by 4 bases, with 14 bases between the two germline ends. The germline CDR1 and CDR2 sequences are SGHTA and FQGNSA. This CDR3 comprises 15 residues.

The CDR3 coding sequence is TGTGCTTATTTTCCGTCCAGGGTTTGGGACACTGAAGCTTTCTTT. It yields the protein CAYFPSRVWDTEAFF. The V gene is TRBV30, the J gene TRBJ1-1; the D gene is possibly TRBD1 (5 bases). The CDR3 has 15 amino acids. Germline CDR1 reads GTSNPN; CDR2 reads SVGIG (reference sequence).

V and J are TRBV27 and TRBJ1-4, with 9 positions matching TRBD1. The CDR3 has 14 residues. Germline-derived CDR1 and CDR2 are MNHEY and SMNVEV (reference sequence). The trim removed 7 bases at V and 8 bases at J, leaving 8 bases unmatched. CDR3 sequence: CASTGDRVREKLFF. The DNA for the CDR3 is TGTGCCAGCACCGGGGACAGGGTGAGGGAAAAACTGTTTTTT.

The V call is TRBV7-2, the J call TRBJ2-5; 8 bases are shared with TRBD2. The CDR3 has 14 residues. Germline trimming cut 2 bases from V and 2 bases from J; bases unmatched to any gene: 1. Germline V gives CDR1 SGHTA, CDR2 FQGNSA. The CDR3 reads CASSLLAGQETQYF. DNA of the CDR3: TGTGCCAGCAGCTTATTAGCGGGACAAGAGACCCAGTACTTC.

The chain links TRBV5-1 to TRBJ1-1; D gene unclear. This CDR3 is 14 amino acids long. Germline V lookup: CDR1 SGHRS, CDR2 YFSETQ. Trimming left V 1 base short and J 1 base short, with 8 bases between. The CDR3 nucleotides are TGCGCCAGCAGCTTGACAGTCCCGAACACTGAAGCTTTCTTT. Its protein product is CASSLTVPNTEAFF.

The chain links TRBV6-1 to TRBJ1-2; possible D gene TRBD1, 6 bases. The V gene lost 3 bases and the J gene lost 2 bases, with 16 bases spanning the gap. This CDR3 is built from 16 residues. CDR1 and CDR2 from the germline V gene are MNHNS and SASEGT. The CDR3 bases are TGTGCCAGCAGTGAGATTCGTTCCAGGGGAAACTATGGCTACACCTTC. This codes for CASSEIRSRGNYGYTF.

The chain is built from TRBV6-6 and TRBJ2-2; D call uncertain. The CDR3 loop spans 17 amino acids. Germline V gene sequence: CDR1 MNHNY, CDR2 SVGAGI (reference sequence). V was trimmed by 5 bases and J by 4 bases, leaving 20 bases between them. CDR3 protein: CASSPSMRGAGTGELFF. CDR3 DNA: TGTGCCAGCAGTCCCTCGATGCGCGGCGCTGGCACCGGGGAGCTGTTTTTT.

V and J are TRBV5-6 and TRBJ1-5; a weak D match, TRBD1 (6 bases). V shed 0 bases and J shed 4 bases, with 14 bases lying between them. The germline CDR1 and CDR2 sequences are SGHDT and YYEEEE. There are 16 residues in the CDR3. CDR3 amino acids: CASSLGGRGKNQPQHF. CDR3 nucleotide sequence: TGTGCCAGCAGCTTGGGCGGCAGGGGAAAGAATCAGCCCCAGCATTTT.

This chain connects TRBV30 to TRBJ1-1; no reliable D call. The CDR3 is 13 residues long. The germline V gene has CDR1 GTSNPN and CDR2 SVGIG (reference sequence). V lost 1 base, J lost 0 bases, and 6 bases lay in between. CDR3 protein: CAWSDRLNTEAFF. The CDR3 nucleotides are TGTGCCTGGAGTGACAGATTGAACACTGAAGCTTTCTTT.

This clone was seen a few times. The chain joins TRBV4-2 to TRBJ2-7, with 14 bases matching TRBD2. Per germline, CDR1 LGHNA and CDR2 YNFKEQ. This CDR3 region has 15 residues. The V and J ends lost 4 bases and 6 bases, in that order; junction bases with no gene match: 5. As DNA, the CDR3 is TGTGCCAGCAGCCCCGGGGGACTAGCGGGAGTCGAGCAGTACTTC. Protein product: CASSPGGLAGVEQYF.

V and J are TRBV7-9 and TRBJ1-6; TRBD1 matches at 11 bases. CDR1 SEHNR and CDR2 FQNEAQ come from the germline V gene (reference sequence). The V and J ends lost 7 bases and 9 bases, in that order; junction bases with no gene match: 8. This CDR3 is 15 amino acids long. As DNA, the CDR3 is TGTGCCAGCACCGGGACAGGGGGGGAGGTTTCACCCCTCCACTTT. This codes for CASTGTGGEVSPLHF.

This clone was observed a few times. The chain links TRBV19 to TRBJ1-6, with 8 nucleotides matching TRBD1. In germline, CDR1 is LNHDA, CDR2 SQIVND (reference sequence). The CDR3 loop spans 13 amino acids. V lost 7 bases and J lost 10; bases outside the gene matches: 6. The CDR3 sequence: CASTQDRGSPLHF. CDR3 DNA sequence: TGTGCCAGTACCCAAGACAGGGGATCACCCCTCCACTTT.

The gene calls are TRBV29-1 and TRBJ1-2, with D tentatively TRBD1 (5 bases). Germline assignment: CDR1 SQVTM and CDR2 ANQGSEA. The V and J ends lost 0 bases and 8 bases respectively, with 13 bases between them. CDR3 length: 13 residues. This CDR3 is CSVEDPGGSGYTF. DNA for the CDR3: TGCAGCGTTGAAGATCCCGGGGGATCGGGCTACACCTTC.

The chain recombines TRBV20-1 with TRBJ2-5, with TRBD1 matching over 7 bases. V was clipped by 5 bases and J by 5 bases; unmatched bases: 2. Per germline, CDR1 DFQATT and CDR2 SNEGSKA (reference sequence). The CDR3 runs 11 residues. The CDR3 sequence is CSARTGETQYF. Here the CDR3 DNA reads TGCAGTGCTCGGACAGGCGAGACCCAGTACTTC.

V and J are TRBV11-3 and TRBJ2-7; maybe TRBD2 (5 bases). Germline V gene lookup returns CDR1 SGHNT and CDR2 YENEEA. This CDR3 spans 14 amino acids. V lost 1 base and J 6 bases, leaving 13 bases between the germline ends. The CDR3 region is CASSLGSGIGEQYV. The CDR3 DNA follows: TGTGCCAGCAGCTTAGGGTCCGGGATCGGCGAGCAGTACGTC.

The J gene is TRBJ2-2, the V gene TRBV19; unclear D gene. This CDR3 is 13 amino acids long. Germline CDR1 is LNHDA and CDR2 is SQIVND (reference sequence). With 1 base removed from V and 5 bases from J, the gap between germline ends came to 5 bases. The CDR3 nucleotides are TGTGCCAGTAGTATAGGAACTACCGGGGAGCTGTTTTTT. Its translation: CASSIGTTGELFF.

The chain uses TRBV29-1 and TRBJ1-1; D remains ambiguous. Per germline, CDR1 SQVTM and CDR2 ANQGSEA. V lost 5 bases and J lost 5, with 15 bases in between. This CDR3 is built from 13 residues. The CDR3 here is CSVTRPPRTEAFF. In DNA form, the CDR3 reads TGCAGCGTTACTAGGCCCCCGAGAACTGAAGCTTTCTTT.

Only a few counts were recorded for this clone. The genes are TRBV5-1 and TRBJ2-5, with 11 nucleotides matching TRBD2. CDR3 length: 14 residues. After removal of 2 bases from V and 9 bases from J, the junction contained 6 bases not matched to a gene. CDR1 SGHRS and CDR2 YFSETQ come from the germline V gene. DNA for the CDR3: TGCGCCAGCAGCTTAGACTTAGCGGGGGGGGCCCAGTACTTC. Translation: CASSLDLAGGAQYF.

The chain joins TRBV21-1 to TRBJ2-7; TRBD2 reflects the table's D call only, with no check against the DNA. TRBV21-1 is marked as a pseudogene. The CDR3 extends over 20 amino acids. CDR3 DNA: TGTGCCAGCAGCAAAGAGGGGACAGAAGAGACTAGCGGGAGAAATTACGAGCAGTACGTC. This translates into CASSKEGTEETSGRNYEQYV.